These 2 T cell receptor beta chains share one sample of origin, sequenced in a study of blood T cell repertoires in COVID-19. TCRdb's table, derived via immunoSEQ multiplex PCR, lists solely in-frame clones and lacks some. The table shows 64,000 or so clones, with approximately 91% occurring only once. The sequencing sample was made of peripheral blood. These receptors were collected from a human donor in a cohort sampled during active COVID-19.

This clone was seen a handful of times. The chain uses TRBV6-4 and TRBJ1-3; D ambiguous. Germline-derived CDR1 and CDR2 are MRHNA and SNTAGT. This CDR3 has 15 amino acids. Trimming pared 0 bases from V and 0 bases from J, leaving 6 bases between. The CDR3 coding sequence is TGTGCCAGCAGTGACTCGCTCAGCTCTGGAAACACCATATATTTT. It translates to CASSDSLSSGNTIYF.

This chain uses TRBV15 with TRBJ1-1; the D gene is possibly TRBD1 (5 bases). V gave up 3 bases and J gave up 5 bases, with 22 bases separating them. CDR3 length equals 17 residues. Germline CDR1 and CDR2: LNHNV and YYDKDF (reference sequence). The DNA for the CDR3 is TGTGCCACCAGCAGTTCTCAGGGCAGGGTGGGATGGACTGAAGCTTTCTTT. This codes for CATSSSQGRVGWTEAFF.